In its sample, the clone carrying this T cell receptor (beta chain) was seen many times. The antigen is not known. The sample originates from a study of T cells after yellow fever vaccination. As for the study in general: SMART-Seq v4 Ultra Low Input prepared the low-cell-number fractions.

From the 5' RACE reads, TCRdb called clonotypes with MiXCR, one entry per CDR3 protein. The top ten clones hold around 45% of a sample with about 30,000 distinct CDR3 sequences, around 4.8% of them seen once. Study outcomes and limitations: Reappearing after the booster were most of the clones from primary vaccination (roughly 95% CD4, about 87% CD8).

The CDR3 is made up of 17 amino acids. Trimming removed 4 bases from V and 5 bases from J, with 23 bases in between. Germline CDR1 and CDR2: LGHNA and YNFKEQ. This receptor was identified in a man aged 30-40 years who received the YFV17D yellow fever vaccine. The rearrangement joins TRBV4-2 to TRBJ2-5; D perhaps matches TRBD2 (6 bases). Sequenced material: CD8+ T cells sorted from PBMCs, taken 5 days after the yellow fever booster vaccination. The CDR3 DNA sequence: TGTGCCAGCAGCCCCCTGATGGTGGGCGGGGAGAGGGAGACCCAGTACTTC. It yields the protein CASSPLMVGGERETQYF.